The present entry profiles one TCR beta chain with its context. Its antigen is undetermined. This sample was included in a study of shared clonotypes between healthy human individuals. Overall study findings and caveats: A limitation of the genetic and exposure-history diversity represented arose from few donors.

Only in-frame clones appear in the TCRdb table, and some are missing; sequencing was by immunoSEQ multiplex PCR. The repertoire consists of about 2.4 million clones, with 93% occurring once and the leading ten covering approximately 0.36%. The V end was cut by 3 bases, the J end by 7 bases, with 19 bases between. Germline CDR1 reads MRHNA; CDR2 reads SNTAGT. The CDR3 length is 16 residues. This TCR came from a man between 18 and 35 years old in good health. Some clones in this sample may be carry-over from other donors' samples. Sequenced material: naive CD4+ T cells from PBMCs. Subset defined: CD45RA+ positively selected. V is TRBV6-4 and J is TRBJ1-5; D is uncertain. In DNA, the CDR3 is TGTGCCAGCAGTGATGGCCGGAGAGGAGGGCCCCAGCCCCAGCATTTT. It encodes CASSDGRRGGPQPQHF.